Listed here is a single TCR beta chain. The data stem from a study of blood T cells in healthy people across ages. Turning to the study itself: In model experiments, template switching was able to capture about one barcoded beta molecule for every two T cells that were present.

The CDR3 length is 14 residues. CDR1 and CDR2 (germline): SGHTA, FQGTGA. V lost 4 bases, J lost 3 bases, and 12 bases lay in between. A J-beta primer mix and a sample-barcoded 5' primer were used in a second PCR of about 6 to 12 cycles. TCRdb re-analysed the 5' RACE reads in MiXCR, keeping a single row per CDR3 protein. Of around 1,000,000 distinct CDR3 sequences in the sample, approximately 26% were seen once. These data also featured in a second study, about T cells of mothers and their children. From that report: Related and unrelated pairs show similar thymic shaping of TCR recombination output.

The chain employs TRBV7-3 and TRBJ1-1; D may be TRBD1 (6 bases). The sequence was obtained from a girl aged 2 to 9 in good health. Sequencing was done on a sample of blood. The CDR3 DNA sequence: TGTGCCAGCAGCTCCAGAGAGGGGGACACTGAAGCTTTCTTT. It specifies CASSSREGDTEAFF.